This TCR beta chain was profiled in a study of blood T cell repertoires in COVID-19. V shed 3 bases, J shed 8 bases, and the junction held 7 bases outside the gene matches. The germline V gene encodes CDR1 SGHKS and CDR2 YYEKEE (reference sequence). The CDR3 runs to 15 residues. Authors' processing steps: From reference gene primer amplification, estimates of nucleated cell counts were derived. Repertoires were generated with immunoSEQ multiplex PCR, while TCRdb's copy carries only in-frame clones and drops some. That table is the source of V, J and clone size, and D and trimming were worked out from the DNA. The table lists more than 200,000 clones, about 80% of them singletons.

Sample: peripheral blood. This chain uses TRBV5-5 with TRBJ1-6; 8 nucleotides agree with TRBD1. The clonotype was recovered from a woman older than 75 with active or convalescent COVID-19. The CDR3 DNA reads TGTGCCAGCAGCTCCCGGACAGGGACGGATTCACCCCTCCACTTT. Translated: CASSSRTGTDSPLHF.